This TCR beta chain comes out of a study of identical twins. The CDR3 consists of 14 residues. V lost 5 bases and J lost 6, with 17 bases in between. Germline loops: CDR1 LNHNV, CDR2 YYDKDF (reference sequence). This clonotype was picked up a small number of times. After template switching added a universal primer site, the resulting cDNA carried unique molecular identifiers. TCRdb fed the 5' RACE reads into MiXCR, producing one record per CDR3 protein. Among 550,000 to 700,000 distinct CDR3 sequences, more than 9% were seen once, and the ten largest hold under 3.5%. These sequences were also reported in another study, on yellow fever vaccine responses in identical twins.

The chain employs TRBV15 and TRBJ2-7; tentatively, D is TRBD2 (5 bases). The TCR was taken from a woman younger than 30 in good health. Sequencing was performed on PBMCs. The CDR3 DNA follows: TGTGCCACCAGCGGGAGTCCCCCCGGTTTCGAGCAGTACTTC. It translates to CATSGSPPGFEQYF.